These T cell receptor beta chains were read from a single sample in a study of cytomegalovirus exposure and HLA in healthy donors. TCRdb's table, derived via immunoSEQ multiplex PCR, lists solely in-frame clones and lacks some. This table holds about 120,000 clones, nearly 80% found once. What was sequenced was PBMCs. These receptors originate from a woman between 25 and 40 years old in good health and CMV-seropositive. CDR3s include the opening cysteine and the closing phenylalanine or tryptophan. Fields, in order: clone size, V gene, D gene, J gene, CDR3 DNA, CDR3 protein. A D gene is named only where the DNA matches it firmly. A row's size may be missing; if present it is once, few, many or a size class.

clone size: NA
V gene: TRBV2
D gene: NA
J gene: TRBJ2-2
CDR3 DNA: TGTGCCAGCAATACTGGCGGCTCCCCGTCCGGGGAGCTGTTTTTT
CDR3 protein: CASNTGGSPSGELFF

clone size: NA
V gene: TRBV5-6
D gene: TRBD1
J gene: TRBJ1-5
CDR3 DNA: TGTGCCAGCAGCTTGAGGACAGGGGGCCCTCAGCCCCAGCATTTT
CDR3 protein: CASSLRTGGPQPQHF

clone size: few
V gene: TRBV7-2
D gene: TRBD2
J gene: TRBJ2-5
CDR3 DNA: TGTGCCAGCAGCTTAGGACTAGCGGGGGGGCGAGAAGAGACCCAGTACTTC
CDR3 protein: CASSLGLAGGREETQYF

clone size: NA
V gene: TRBV7-9
D gene: TRBD2
J gene: TRBJ2-7
CDR3 DNA: TGTGCCAGCAGCCCCGGGACTAGCGGGGGGCTTACCTACTTC
CDR3 protein: CASSPGTSGGLTYF

clone size: NA
V gene: TRBV11-2
D gene: TRBD2
J gene: TRBJ2-5
CDR3 DNA: TGTGCCAGCAGCTTAGATAACGGGGGGGAAGAGACCCAGTACTTC
CDR3 protein: CASSLDNGGEETQYF

clone size: few
V gene: TRBV27
D gene: NA
J gene: TRBJ1-5
CDR3 DNA: TGTGCCAGCGGGAGATTGAGCAATCAGCCCCAGCATTTT
CDR3 protein: CASGRLSNQPQHF

clone size: NA
V gene: TRBV15
D gene: TRBD2
J gene: TRBJ2-3
CDR3 DNA: TGTGCCACCAGTGGGACTAGCTACAGCACAGATACGCAGTATTTT
CDR3 protein: CATSGTSYSTDTQYF

clone size: once
V gene: TRBV7-9
D gene: TRBD2
J gene: TRBJ2-1
CDR3 DNA: TGTGCCAGCAGCTCCCCAGGCGGGGGGGGCCTTAATGAGCAGTTCTTC
CDR3 protein: CASSSPGGGGLNEQFF

clone size: NA
V gene: TRBV15
D gene: TRBD1
J gene: TRBJ1-1
CDR3 DNA: TGTGCCACCAGCAGAGGTTTTGGGGACAGGGAAATGAACACTGAAGCTTTCTTT
CDR3 protein: CATSRGFGDREMNTEAFF

clone size: NA
V gene: TRBV6-5
D gene: NA
J gene: TRBJ1-1
CDR3 DNA: TGTGCCAGCAGTGTTGGCGGATCGAACACTGAAGCTTTCTTT
CDR3 protein: CASSVGGSNTEAFF

clone size: NA
V gene: TRBV30
D gene: TRBD1
J gene: TRBJ1-4
CDR3 DNA: TGTGCCTGGAGACGACAGGGTACCAATGAAAAACTGTTTTTT
CDR3 protein: CAWRRQGTNEKLFF

clone size: NA
V gene: TRBV6-1
D gene: NA
J gene: TRBJ2-5
CDR3 DNA: TGTGCCAGCAGTGTGGCCCAGTGGCCAGAGACCCAGTACTTC
CDR3 protein: CASSVAQWPETQYF

clone size: NA
V gene: TRBV23-1
D gene: NA
J gene: TRBJ1-1
CDR3 DNA: TGCGCCAGCAGTCAATGGAGCGGGGGTGAAGAGACTGAAGCTTTCTTT
CDR3 protein: CASSQWSGGEETEAFF

clone size: NA
V gene: TRBV6-1
D gene: TRBD1
J gene: TRBJ2-5
CDR3 DNA: TGTGCCAGCAGTGTAAAGGACAGGGGGAGCCTGGAGACCCAGTACTTC
CDR3 protein: CASSVKDRGSLETQYF

clone size: NA
V gene: TRBV5-5
D gene: TRBD2
J gene: TRBJ2-5
CDR3 DNA: TGTGCCAGCAGCGGGGGGACTAGCGGGGGGCGGGAGACCCAGTACTTC
CDR3 protein: CASSGGTSGGRETQYF

clone size: NA
V gene: TRBV4-2
D gene: TRBD1
J gene: TRBJ2-5
CDR3 DNA: TGTGCCAGCAGCTACACCCAGGGGGCTGGGGAGACCCAGTACTTC
CDR3 protein: CASSYTQGAGETQYF

clone size: few
V gene: TRBV2
D gene: TRBD2
J gene: TRBJ2-7
CDR3 DNA: TGTGCCAGCAGTGGGATGAGCGGGGGATGGCAGTACTTC
CDR3 protein: CASSGMSGGWQYF

clone size: NA
V gene: TRBV9
D gene: NA
J gene: TRBJ2-3
CDR3 DNA: TGTGCCAGCAGCCCCGCTGGGCTGAACACAGATACGCAGTATTTT
CDR3 protein: CASSPAGLNTDTQYF

clone size: NA
V gene: TRBV5-1
D gene: NA
J gene: TRBJ1-6
CDR3 DNA: TGCGCCAGCAGCCCGGTGTACGGGGGAGGCGATTCACCCCTCCACTTT
CDR3 protein: CASSPVYGGGDSPLHF

clone size: few
V gene: TRBV4-3
D gene: TRBD2
J gene: TRBJ2-2
CDR3 DNA: TGCGCCAGCAGCCCGGGGGGACCCGGGGAGCTGTTTTTT
CDR3 protein: CASSPGGPGELFF

clone size: NA
V gene: TRBV23-1
D gene: TRBD1
J gene: TRBJ2-7
CDR3 DNA: TGCGCCAGGCGAGAGGGCGGCAGGGGGTCCTACGAGCAGTACTTC
CDR3 protein: CARREGGRGSYEQYF

clone size: NA
V gene: TRBV7-2
D gene: TRBD1
J gene: TRBJ2-7
CDR3 DNA: TGTGCCAGCAGCTTAGACGGACAGGGCAATAAGCAGTACTTC
CDR3 protein: CASSLDGQGNKQYF

clone size: NA
V gene: TRBV6-5
D gene: TRBD1
J gene: TRBJ2-2
CDR3 DNA: TGTGCCAGCACAAAGACAGGGACCACCGGGGAGCTGTTTTTT
CDR3 protein: CASTKTGTTGELFF

clone size: NA
V gene: TRBV6-1
D gene: TRBD1
J gene: TRBJ2-2
CDR3 DNA: TGTGCCAGCAGTCTCACAGGGGTCGGGGAGCTGTTTTTT
CDR3 protein: CASSLTGVGELFF

clone size: few
V gene: TRBV5-6
D gene: NA
J gene: TRBJ1-2
CDR3 DNA: TGTGCCAGCAGCCTTGAGGAGAGGGGCTACACCTTC
CDR3 protein: CASSLEERGYTF

clone size: NA
V gene: TRBV20-1
D gene: NA
J gene: TRBJ1-1
CDR3 DNA: TGCAGTGCCACAGGGAACACTGAAACTTTCTTT
CDR3 protein: CSATGNTETFF

clone size: NA
V gene: TRBV27
D gene: TRBD1
J gene: TRBJ2-2
CDR3 DNA: TGTGCCAGCAAACCCCTTTGGACAGGGAGCACCGGGGAGCTGTTTTTT
CDR3 protein: CASKPLWTGSTGELFF

clone size: once
V gene: TRBV4-1
D gene: NA
J gene: TRBJ2-1
CDR3 DNA: TGCGCCAGCAGCCAAATCCAGGGGCGCTACAATGAGCAGTTCTTC
CDR3 protein: CASSQIQGRYNEQFF

clone size: NA
V gene: TRBV4-2
D gene: NA
J gene: TRBJ1-2
CDR3 DNA: TGTGCCAGCAGCCAAATGAGGGGACTTAACTATGGCTACACCTTC
CDR3 protein: CASSQMRGLNYGYTF

clone size: NA
V gene: TRBV10-3
D gene: NA
J gene: TRBJ2-4
CDR3 DNA: TGTGCCATCAGTCAGGGTTCGAACATTCAGTACTTC
CDR3 protein: CAISQGSNIQYF

clone size: NA
V gene: TRBV7-2
D gene: TRBD1
J gene: TRBJ1-6
CDR3 DNA: TGTGCCAGCAGCTTCGACAGGGCCGGCAATTCACCCCTCCACTTT
CDR3 protein: CASSFDRAGNSPLHF

clone size: NA
V gene: TRBV4-3
D gene: TRBD2
J gene: TRBJ2-1
CDR3 DNA: TGCGCCAGCAGCCGCCGGGAGGGCGATGAGCAGTTCTTC
CDR3 protein: CASSRREGDEQFF

clone size: few
V gene: TRBV28
D gene: NA
J gene: TRBJ1-3
CDR3 DNA: TGTGCCAGCAGTTTAGGGGGGGTAAACCTCGGAAACACCATATATTTT
CDR3 protein: CASSLGGVNLGNTIYF

clone size: NA
V gene: TRBV4-2
D gene: TRBD2
J gene: TRBJ2-3
CDR3 DNA: TGTGCCAGCAGCCAGGGACTAGCGGCTAGCACAGATACGCAGTATTTT
CDR3 protein: CASSQGLAASTDTQYF

clone size: NA
V gene: TRBV27
D gene: NA
J gene: TRBJ1-6
CDR3 DNA: TGTGCCAGCAGTTTTGAACTCCCGTCCCTCTCCTATAATTCACCCCTCCACTTT
CDR3 protein: CASSFELPSLSYNSPLHF

clone size: NA
V gene: TRBV2
D gene: NA
J gene: TRBJ1-2
CDR3 DNA: TGTGCCAGCACCCCTCGAGAGGGCTACACCTTC
CDR3 protein: CASTPREGYTF

clone size: NA
V gene: TRBV11-2
D gene: TRBD1
J gene: TRBJ2-5
CDR3 DNA: TGTGCCAGCAGCTTAGGGGACAGGGATGCGGAGACCCAGTACTTC
CDR3 protein: CASSLGDRDAETQYF

clone size: once
V gene: TRBV30
D gene: NA
J gene: TRBJ2-7
CDR3 DNA: TGTGCCTGGAGTGTAGGTCCGGGGATTGGAGGAGGCGAGCAGTACTTC
CDR3 protein: CAWSVGPGIGGGEQYF

clone size: NA
V gene: TRBV27
D gene: NA
J gene: TRBJ1-6
CDR3 DNA: TGTGCCAGCAGCTCCCTATACAGCTTATCTCACCCCCTCCACTTT
CDR3 protein: CASSSLYSLSHPLHF

clone size: NA
V gene: TRBV15
D gene: NA
J gene: TRBJ2-1
CDR3 DNA: TGTGCCACCAGCAGAGTGGTCGCGGGGTCCTACAATGAGCAGTTCTTC
CDR3 protein: CATSRVVAGSYNEQFF

clone size: NA
V gene: TRBV5-1
D gene: TRBD1
J gene: TRBJ1-2
CDR3 DNA: TGCGCCAGCAGCTTGGGACGGCCGGGACAGGGCTATGGCTACACCTTC
CDR3 protein: CASSLGRPGQGYGYTF

clone size: NA
V gene: TRBV27
D gene: TRBD1
J gene: TRBJ2-5
CDR3 DNA: TGTGCCAGCAGTTTATATGCGTCAGGGGGCTTGGAGACCCAGTACTTC
CDR3 protein: CASSLYASGGLETQYF

clone size: NA
V gene: TRBV5-4
D gene: TRBD2
J gene: TRBJ2-5
CDR3 DNA: TGTGCCAGCAGATGGACTAGCGGGGGGGCCGGGGAGACCCAGTACTTC
CDR3 protein: CASRWTSGGAGETQYF

clone size: NA
V gene: TRBV27
D gene: TRBD1
J gene: TRBJ1-6
CDR3 DNA: TGTGCCAGCAGTGCAGGACAGGGAGAGAATTCACCCCTCCACTTT
CDR3 protein: CASSAGQGENSPLHF

clone size: few
V gene: TRBV28
D gene: TRBD1
J gene: TRBJ1-2
CDR3 DNA: TGTGCCAGCAGGCTACAGGGGGCCGTAGCTAACTATGGCTACACCTTC
CDR3 protein: CASRLQGAVANYGYTF

clone size: once
V gene: TRBV16
D gene: NA
J gene: TRBJ2-7
CDR3 DNA: TGTGCCAGCAGCCGCCAGGGCTCCTACGAGCAGTACTTC
CDR3 protein: CASSRQGSYEQYF

clone size: few
V gene: TRBV4-3
D gene: TRBD1
J gene: TRBJ1-2
CDR3 DNA: TGCGCCAGCAGCCAGCAGACAGGGGCCGGCTATGGCTACACCTTC
CDR3 protein: CASSQQTGAGYGYTF

clone size: NA
V gene: TRBV14
D gene: NA
J gene: TRBJ2-1
CDR3 DNA: TGTGCCAGCAGCCGACTCGAAGGGGTGGGGATTGAGCAGTTCTTC
CDR3 protein: CASSRLEGVGIEQFF

clone size: NA
V gene: TRBV9
D gene: TRBD2
J gene: TRBJ2-1
CDR3 DNA: TGTGCCAGCAGCGAGGATGGGGGGGACAATGAGCAGTTCTTC
CDR3 protein: CASSEDGGDNEQFF

clone size: NA
V gene: TRBV30
D gene: NA
J gene: TRBJ2-5
CDR3 DNA: TGTGCCTGGAAGGCGGCAGCTGATCAAGAGACCCAGTACTTC
CDR3 protein: CAWKAAADQETQYF

clone size: NA
V gene: TRBV9
D gene: TRBD2
J gene: TRBJ2-2
CDR3 DNA: TGTGCCAGCACTCTAGCGGGCCTTAACACCGGGGAGCTGTTTTTT
CDR3 protein: CASTLAGLNTGELFF

clone size: NA
V gene: TRBV7-6
D gene: TRBD2
J gene: TRBJ2-7
CDR3 DNA: TGTGCCAGCAGCCCGTCTAGCGGGGCCTCCGAGCAGTACTTC
CDR3 protein: CASSPSSGASEQYF

clone size: NA
V gene: TRBV25-1
D gene: NA
J gene: TRBJ1-2
CDR3 DNA: TGTGCCAGCAGTGAGTCGGGGGTAGGGGCTAACTATGGCTACACCTTC
CDR3 protein: CASSESGVGANYGYTF

clone size: NA
V gene: TRBV5-1
D gene: TRBD1
J gene: TRBJ2-2
CDR3 DNA: TGCGCCAGCAGCTTGGGGACAGGGGCAACAGGGGAGCTGTTTTTT
CDR3 protein: CASSLGTGATGELFF

clone size: NA
V gene: TRBV19
D gene: NA
J gene: TRBJ1-2
CDR3 DNA: TGTGCCAGTAGCCGCACTGGGAGAGACTATGGCTACACCTTC
CDR3 protein: CASSRTGRDYGYTF

clone size: NA
V gene: TRBV9
D gene: TRBD1
J gene: TRBJ1-2
CDR3 DNA: TGTGCCAGCAGCGAGGGACAGACCTTTAACTATGGCTACACCTTC
CDR3 protein: CASSEGQTFNYGYTF

clone size: NA
V gene: TRBV7-8
D gene: TRBD2
J gene: TRBJ2-7
CDR3 DNA: TGTGCCAGCAGCTCTCCCTTGGGGGGGAAGGGAAACGCCTACGAGCAGTACTTC
CDR3 protein: CASSSPLGGKGNAYEQYF

clone size: many
V gene: TRBV5-4
D gene: TRBD2
J gene: TRBJ2-3
CDR3 DNA: TGTGCCAGCAGCTTGGGGGTGGCTAGCGGAGATACGCAGTATTTT
CDR3 protein: CASSLGVASGDTQYF

clone size: NA
V gene: TRBV5-4
D gene: TRBD1
J gene: TRBJ1-2
CDR3 DNA: TGTGCCAGCAGCGTCGACAGGGTTAGTGGCTACACCTTC
CDR3 protein: CASSVDRVSGYTF